Below are 13 T cell receptor beta chains sequenced from a single sample in a study of response to subunit inactivated influenza vaccine listed by TCRdb under 2018. Library generation was performed with RT-PCR. TCRdb lists the instrument as Illumina HiSeq 2500. In TCRdb, the public reads were trimmed at Q25 with fastp and aligned with MiXCR, with productive beta chains retained. Duplicate CDR3 protein sequences are folded into a single record with the most common DNA and genes. A total of approximately 530,000 distinct CDR3 sequences appear in this sample, approximately 7.7% of them only once. Over 10% of the sample comes from the top ten. The sequences come from PBMCs from blood, collected about 24 months after vaccination. The receptors shown here come from a man aged 50 to 75 who received an inactivated influenza vaccine. Donor details come from another sample of the same person, matched by shared clones.

This clonotype appeared many times. J is TRBJ1-5 and V is TRBV6-2 or TRBV6-3; 7 bases are shared with TRBD1. Germline-derived CDR1 and CDR2 are MNHEY and SVGEGT. J lost 2 bases, V lost 6 bases, and 7 bases had no gene match. The CDR3 covers 15 residues. The CDR3, as DNA: TGTGCCAGCAGCACTGACAGGGTGGGCAATCAGCCCCAGCATTTT. Protein: CASSTDRVGNQPQHF.

The rearrangement uses TRBV7-2 and TRBJ2-7, with D uncertain. V was shortened by 1 base and J by 6 bases, with 10 bases between the two germline ends. In germline, CDR1 is SGHTA, CDR2 FQGNSA. This CDR3 has 13 residues. The CDR3 region has the DNA TGTGCCAGCAGCTTAGGCGTGGAACCCGAGCAGTACTTC. This sequence encodes CASSLGVEPEQYF.

This chain connects TRBV10-3 to TRBJ1-4; 9 bases are shared with TRBD1. CDR1 ENHRY and CDR2 SYGVKD come from the germline V gene. The CDR3 is 15 amino acids. The V and J ends lost 4 bases and 8 bases, in that order; junction bases with no gene match: 8. CDR3 DNA sequence: TGTGCCATCAGTGCCCGACAGGGGGAAGGGGAAAAACTGTTTTTT. Encoded protein: CAISARQGEGEKLFF.

This clonotype was picked up a small number of times. This sequence joins TRBV4-1 and TRBJ2-2; the D is unclear. The CDR3 runs to 15 residues. The germline V and J ends were trimmed by 0 bases and 3 bases, with 8 bases remaining between them. The germline CDR1 and CDR2 sequences are MGHRA and YSYEKL. CDR3: CASSQDAGYTGELFF. The CDR3 bases are TGCGCCAGCAGCCAAGACGCCGGGTACACCGGGGAGCTGTTTTTT.

This clonotype occurred a few times. V is TRBV4-2 and J is TRBJ2-3; D unclear. Germline values: CDR1 LGHNA, CDR2 YNFKEQ. CDR3 size: 15 residues. The V end was cut by 0 bases, the J end by 4 bases, with 11 bases between. The CDR3 is CASSQDPLLADTQYF. CDR3 nucleotide sequence: TGTGCCAGCAGCCAAGATCCCCTTTTGGCAGATACGCAGTATTTT.

The chain has TRBV29-1 and TRBJ2-3; D is ambiguous. V gave up 6 bases and J gave up 1 base, with 11 bases separating them. From germline, CDR1 is SQVTM and CDR2 ANQGSEA. The length of the CDR3 is 13 residues. The DNA of the CDR3 is TGCAGCGTGGAGCCAGGCGGCACAGATACGCAGTATTTT. It codes for CSVEPGGTDTQYF.

V is TRBV20-1 and J is TRBJ2-3, with 14 nucleotides matching TRBD2. V shed 3 bases and J 5 bases; nucleotides not matched to a gene: 4. Looked up from germline, CDR1 is DFQATT and CDR2 is SNEGSKA (reference sequence). The CDR3 is 15 residues long. The CDR3: CSASRLAGGGDTQYF. The CDR3 region has the DNA TGCAGTGCTAGCAGACTAGCGGGAGGGGGAGATACGCAGTATTTT.

The chain joins TRBV5-1 to TRBJ1-6, with 8 bases lining up with TRBD1. Germline V lookup: CDR1 SGHRS, CDR2 YFSETQ. V lost 4 bases, J lost 10 bases, and 10 bases stayed unmatched. CDR3 size: 15 residues. CDR3 DNA: TGCGCCAGCAGCCCTGGGCAGGGGGCGAGGTCACCCCTCCACTTT. Protein product: CASSPGQGARSPLHF.

This clonotype was recorded at least ten times. The V gene is TRBV6-1, the J gene TRBJ2-5; unclear D gene. CDR3 length: 15 amino acids. Germline loops: CDR1 MNHNS, CDR2 SASEGT. Between the trimmed V and J ends, which lost 7 bases and 2 bases, there was a span of 17 bases. For the CDR3, the DNA is TGTGCCAGCACCCCGGGTCAGAGTTTTCAAGAGACCCAGTACTTC. It is translated as CASTPGQSFQETQYF.

This clonotype has just a few counts. The DNA of the CDR3 is TGTGCCAGCAGCTTAGTTTTCCGGGAGGGCCAGCAGTTCTTC. Protein sequence: CASSLVFREGQQFF. This chain joins TRBV7-2 and TRBJ2-1, with 8 bases matching TRBD2. The V segment lost 1 base and the J segment 11 bases; nucleotides outside the gene matches: 7. Germline-derived CDR1 and CDR2 are SGHTA and FQGNSA. This CDR3 has 14 amino acids.

There are many counts of this clonotype. The CDR3 sequence is CASSELEKGAFF. The CDR3 DNA sequence: TGTGCCAGCAGTGAGTTAGAAAAGGGGGCTTTCTTT. The gene calls are TRBV2 and TRBJ1-1, with a tentative D call TRBD1 (5 bases). The germline V and J ends were trimmed by 3 bases and 11 bases, with 13 bases remaining between them. The CDR3 extends over 12 amino acids. Germline V lookup: CDR1 SNHLY, CDR2 FYNNEI.

V is TRBV29-1 and J is TRBJ2-5; 8 bases line up with TRBD1. CDR1 SQVTM and CDR2 ANQGSEA come from the germline V gene. The junction had 6 bases not matched to a gene; V was cut back by 7 bases and J by 2 bases. CDR3 length equals 13 residues. The CDR3 is CSENRGSQETQYF. Here the CDR3 DNA reads TGCAGCGAAAACAGGGGGTCGCAAGAGACCCAGTACTTC. Full variable domain (missing parts from reference TRBV29-1 and TRBJ2-5): SAVISQKPSRDICQRGTSLTIQCQVDSQVTMMFWYRQQPGQSLTLIATANQGSEATYESGFVIDKFPISRPNLTFSTLTVSNMSPEDSSIYLCSENRGSQETQYFGPGTRLLVL.

This clonotype was counted at least ten times. The chain employs TRBV20-1 and TRBJ2-7; 8 bases fit TRBD2. The CDR3 has 13 amino acids. The V segment lost 6 bases and the J segment 2 bases; nucleotides outside the gene matches: 6. Looked up from germline, CDR1 is DFQATT and CDR2 is SNEGSKA (reference sequence). The CDR3 DNA follows: TGCAGTGCCAAGACGGGAGGGCCCTACGAGCAGTACTTC. This sequence encodes CSAKTGGPYEQYF.